One and the same sample provided the 27 T cell receptor beta chains below, sequenced in a study of beta chain features in type 1 diabetes. Expressed TCRB transcripts were sequenced after all isolated RNA was converted to cDNA. The table came from immunoSEQ multiplex PCR; TCRdb's copy has only in-frame clones and leaves some out. Of around 300,000 clones in the sample, 7.5% to 9.5% were seen once. Sequences were obtained from central memory CD4+ T cells from blood. These receptors were taken from a woman aged 18 to 35 in good health.

This chain uses TRBV5-3 with TRBJ2-2, with D unresolved. TRBV5-3 belongs to the ORF category, with a function that is uncertain. This CDR3 is 15 amino acids long. The germline V and J ends were trimmed by 0 bases and 3 bases, with 9 bases remaining between them. DNA of the CDR3: TGTGCCAGAAGCTTGGGTGGACGGGACACCGGGGAGCTGTTTTTT. It yields the protein CARSLGGRDTGELFF.

This clone was seen only a few times. J is TRBJ2-5 and V is TRBV7-7; 12 bases match TRBD1. The germline gives CDR1 SSHAT, CDR2 FNYEAQ (reference sequence). V was pared by 5 bases and J by 5 bases, with 12 bases of the junction left unmatched. CDR3 length: 17 residues. The CDR3 region is CASSPDRDRGPRETQYF. Written as DNA, the CDR3 is TGTGCCAGCAGCCCCGACCGGGACAGGGGGCCGCGGGAGACCCAGTACTTC.

There are many counts of this clone. The gene calls are TRBV4-3 and TRBJ2-3; 7 nucleotides line up with TRBD2. The CDR3 has 15 residues. CDR1 and CDR2 from the germline V gene are LGHNA and YSLEER. Unmatched junction bases numbered 8, after V lost 0 bases and J lost 8 bases. This CDR3 is CASSQEWGGGGTQYF. CDR3 DNA: TGCGCCAGCAGCCAAGAGTGGGGGGGAGGTGGTACGCAGTATTTT.

This clone occurred many times. The J gene is TRBJ2-3, the V gene TRBV5-4; D perhaps matches TRBD2 (5 bases). Trimming left V 7 bases short and J 1 base short, with 13 bases between. The CDR3 runs to 14 residues. The germline CDR1 and CDR2 sequences are SGHNT and YYREEE (reference sequence). DNA of the CDR3: TGTGCCAGCGCCACTCACGGGGGCACAGATACGCAGTATTTT. This gives the protein CASATHGGTDTQYF. Full variable domain (missing parts from reference TRBV5-4 and TRBJ2-3): ETGVTQSPTHLIKTRGQQVTLRCSSQSGHNTVSWYQQALGQGPQFIFQYYREEENGRGNFPPRFSGLQFPNYSSELNVNALELDDSALYLCASATHGGTDTQYFGPGTRLTVL.

In its sample, this clone was seen a few times. The rearrangement joins TRBV19 to TRBJ2-2, with a possible D match to TRBD1 (5 bases). From germline, CDR1 is LNHDA and CDR2 SQIVND (reference sequence). The V end lost 5 bases, the J end lost 6 bases, and 10 bases lay between the germline ends. The length of the CDR3 is 13 residues. The CDR3 spells CASSRDRPGELFF. CDR3 coding DNA: TGTGCCAGTAGTCGAGACAGACCCGGGGAGCTGTTTTTT. The variable domain in full, with the rest retrieved from reference TRBV19 and TRBJ2-2, is DGGITQSPKYLFRKEGQNVTLSCEQNLNHDAMYWYRQDPGQGLRLIYYSQIVNDFQKGDIAEGYSVSREKKESFPLTVTSAQKNPTAFYLCASSRDRPGELFFGEGSRLTVL.

This clone was detected ten times or more. The genes are TRBV11-1 and TRBJ2-5; D unresolved. Germline V gives CDR1 SGHAT, CDR2 FQDESV (reference sequence). This CDR3 is built from 11 residues. The V end was cut by 6 bases, the J end by 4 bases, with 6 bases between. Written as DNA, the CDR3 is TGTGCCAGCAGTGTCAGAGAGACCCAGTACTTC. Its protein is CASSVRETQYF.

This clone appeared many times. V usage is TRBV14 and J usage is TRBJ2-3, with D maybe TRBD2 (5 bases). The CDR3 has 11 amino acids. The V and J ends lost 3 bases and 11 bases respectively, with 9 bases between them. The germline gives CDR1 SGHDN, CDR2 FVKESK. The CDR3 bases are TGTGCCAGCAGCCAGAGACGGGGGCAGTATTTT. Translation gives CASSQRRGQYF.

This clone was found a few times. V and J are TRBV29-1 and TRBJ1-1, with D tentatively TRBD1 (6 bases). CDR1 is SQVTM and CDR2 is ANQGSEA in the germline V gene. Trimming stripped 5 bases from V and 6 bases from J, with 19 bases between. This CDR3 has 14 amino acids. For the CDR3, the DNA is TGCAGCGTTAGTCCCTCTACAGGGCTGCCTGAAGCTTTCTTT. Protein: CSVSPSTGLPEAFF.

This clone was seen a handful of times. This chain joins TRBV7-2 and TRBJ1-6; possible D gene TRBD1, 5 bases. Trimming removed 6 bases from V and 8 bases from J, with 17 bases in between. Germline CDR1 reads SGHTA; CDR2 reads FQGNSA. The CDR3 is 15 residues long. CDR3 DNA: TGTGCCAGCAGTCCACGGGTAGGGGCGGATTCACCCCTCCACTTT. It is translated as CASSPRVGADSPLHF.

In the case of this clone: The sample holds other DNA sequences that translate to the same CDR3. The chain is built from TRBV27 and TRBJ1-1, with D uncertain. V lost 3 bases, J lost 0 bases, and 8 bases lay in between. This CDR3 comprises 14 residues. The germline CDR1 and CDR2 sequences are MNHEY and SMNVEV (reference sequence). CDR3 in amino acids: CASSLNGMNTEAFF. CDR3 nucleotides: TGTGCCAGCAGTTTGAACGGTATGAACACTGAAGCTTTCTTT.

This clone was observed a handful of times. The V gene is TRBV29-1, the J gene TRBJ2-7; D is perhaps TRBD1 (6 bases). V was pared by 3 bases and J by 3 bases, with 12 bases between. Germline values: CDR1 SQVTM, CDR2 ANQGSEA. CDR3 length: 13 residues. Written as DNA, the CDR3 is TGCAGCGTTGAGGGACAATGGGGCTACGAGCAGTACTTC. Translating it yields CSVEGQWGYEQYF.

The CDR3 DNA reads TGCGCCAGCAGCCAAACGCCGAGCTCCTACAATGAGCAGTTCTTC. Encoded protein: CASSQTPSSYNEQFF. This rearrangement joins TRBV4-3 to TRBJ2-1; D unclear. Germline V gene data show CDR1 as LGHNA and CDR2 as YSLEER. With 2 bases removed from V and 0 bases from J, the gap between germline ends came to 8 bases. This CDR3 spans 15 amino acids.

The CDR3 is CASGVEGGNEQFF. The CDR3 DNA is TGTGCCAGCGGCGTCGAGGGGGGCAATGAGCAGTTCTTC. V is TRBV18 and J is TRBJ2-1; the D gene could be TRBD1 or TRBD2 (6 bases each). Per the germline V gene, CDR1 is KGHSH and CDR2 is LQKENI. The CDR3 totals 13 residues. The germline V and J ends were trimmed by 8 bases and 6 bases, with 14 bases remaining between them.

In the case of this clone: An end of the junction differs from the germline gene, which may be a read error. The genes are TRBV11-3 and TRBJ2-3; 16 bases line up with TRBD2. In germline, CDR1 is SGHNT, CDR2 YENEEA. The CDR3 runs to 16 residues. The CDR3 region has the DNA TGTGCCAACAGCTTAGCGGGACTAGCGGGAGGGGCTACGCAGTATTTT. Protein sequence: CANSLAGLAGGATQYF.

This clone turned up a few times. This chain joins TRBV5-6 and TRBJ2-1, with unresolved D. V lost 8 bases and J lost 2, with 14 bases in between. CDR1 and CDR2 (germline): SGHDT, YYEEEE. The CDR3 runs to 14 residues. The CDR3 is CASLPGFAYNEQFF. DNA of the CDR3: TGTGCCAGTCTCCCGGGTTTCGCCTACAATGAGCAGTTCTTC.

With regard to this clone: The same CDR3 is also encoded by other DNA sequences in this sample. The chain carries TRBV7-9 and TRBJ1-1, with 8 bases matching TRBD1. V shed 1 base, J shed 4 bases, and the junction held 5 bases outside the gene matches. Germline V gives CDR1 SEHNR, CDR2 FQNEAQ (reference sequence). CDR3 size: 15 residues. CDR3 sequence (DNA): TGTGCCAGCAGCTTAGTGGCAGGGGGCGGCACTGAAGCTTTCTTT. It yields the protein CASSLVAGGGTEAFF. Filled out from reference TRBV7-9 and TRBJ1-1, the complete variable domain reads DTGVSQNPRHKITKRGQNVTFRCDPISEHNRLYWYRQTLGQGPEFLTYFQNEAQLEKSRLLSDRFSAERPKGSFSTLEIQRTEQGDSAMYLCASSLVAGGGTEAFFGQGTRLTVV.

The CDR3 region is CASSLGTTTEAFF. In DNA, the CDR3 is TGTGCCAGCAGCCTGGGGACAACGACTGAAGCTTTCTTT. The J gene is TRBJ1-1, the V gene TRBV14; D may be TRBD1 (6 bases). The CDR3 has 13 amino acids. The V gene lost 4 bases and the J gene lost 5 bases, with 11 bases spanning the gap. Germline CDR1 reads SGHDN; CDR2 reads FVKESK.

The genes are TRBV15 and TRBJ2-6; 8 positions match TRBD1. The J segment lost 0 bases and the V segment lost 7 bases, leaving 14 bases of the junction unmatched. The CDR3 sequence is 19 residues long. Per germline, CDR1 LNHNV and CDR2 YYDKDF (reference sequence). In nucleotides, the CDR3 is TGTGCCACCACTCCGCAGGGGGCAGGAACTTACTCTGGGGCCAACGTCCTGACTTTC. It translates to CATTPQGAGTYSGANVLTF.

This clone was seen a few times. The sample has other DNA sequences that encode this CDR3 too. The chain has TRBV18 and TRBJ2-3; D is unresolved. V was pared by 2 bases and J by 4 bases, with 4 bases between. This CDR3 has 12 amino acids. Germline values: CDR1 KGHSH, CDR2 LQKENI. The CDR3 is CASSPGADTQYF. CDR3 coding DNA: TGTGCCAGCTCACCAGGGGCAGATACGCAGTATTTT.

V gene TRBV19 combines with J gene TRBJ1-1; D is unresolved. CDR1 LNHDA and CDR2 SQIVND come from the germline V gene (reference sequence). The CDR3 loop spans 15 amino acids. With 3 bases removed from V and 0 bases from J, the gap between germline ends came to 11 bases. Here the CDR3 DNA reads TGTGCCAGTAGTATTAATAGGAGGATGAACACTGAAGCTTTCTTT. Protein: CASSINRRMNTEAFF.

This chain links TRBV4-3 with TRBJ1-2; D is unresolved. Germline CDR1 reads LGHNA; CDR2 reads YSLEER. CDR3 length: 16 residues. The germline V and J ends were trimmed by 0 bases and 3 bases, with 14 bases remaining between them. CDR3 DNA: TGCGCCAGCAGCCAAGATCTTGGCAGTCAGGACTATGGCTACACCTTC. Encoded protein: CASSQDLGSQDYGYTF.

This clone has a handful of counts. The CDR3 DNA reads TGTGCCAGCAGCGTTTCCAGGGCGAACACCGGGGAGCTGTTTTTT. Translated, it gives CASSVSRANTGELFF. The chain combines TRBV9 with TRBJ2-2, with D perhaps matching TRBD1 (5 bases). With 2 bases removed from V and 0 bases from J, the gap between germline ends came to 8 bases. CDR1 and CDR2 from the germline V gene are SGDLS and YYNGEE. This CDR3 has 15 amino acids.

The genes are TRBV7-2 and TRBJ1-2, with 7 bases lining up with TRBD1. V shed 1 base, J shed 1 base, and the junction held 6 bases outside the gene matches. Germline V CDR1 and CDR2: SGHTA, FQGNSA. The CDR3 has 16 residues. The DNA for the CDR3 is TGTGCCAGCAGCTTAGTTGGGACAGAGTATAACTATGGCTACACCTTC. This encodes CASSLVGTEYNYGYTF. Drawing the rest from reference TRBV7-2 and TRBJ1-2, the complete variable domain is GAGVSQSPSNKVTEKGKDVELRCDPISGHTALYWYRQSLGQGLEFLIYFQGNSAPDKSGLPSDRFSAERTGGSVSTLTIQRTQQEDSAVYLCASSLVGTEYNYGYTFGSGTRLTVV.

This clone was seen many times. The chain combines TRBV29-1 with TRBJ2-7; D is undetermined. CDR3 length: 14 residues. Germline V gives CDR1 SQVTM, CDR2 ANQGSEA. V was trimmed by 0 bases and J by 0 bases, leaving 9 bases between them. Here the CDR3 DNA reads TGCAGCGTTGAAGATCGAGTAGACTCCTACGAGCAGTACTTC. Residues: CSVEDRVDSYEQYF.

The chain employs TRBV4-2 and TRBJ1-2; 7 nucleotides match TRBD1. Germline trimming cut 0 bases from V and 7 bases from J; bases unmatched to any gene: 8. This CDR3 has 15 amino acids. In germline, CDR1 is LGHNA, CDR2 YNFKEQ. The CDR3 DNA reads TGTGCCAGCAGCCAAGACCGTGGACAGGTTCGTGGCTACACCTTC. Residues: CASSQDRGQVRGYTF.

The V and J genes are TRBV5-6 and TRBJ2-5, with TRBD1 matching over 10 bases. The CDR3 consists of 16 residues. J was trimmed by 7 bases and V by 6 bases; bases with no gene match: 15. Germline V gives CDR1 SGHDT, CDR2 YYEEEE. The CDR3 DNA is TGTGCCAGCAACACACTACCGGGACAGGGGAAGGCGACCCAGTACTTC. Protein product: CASNTLPGQGKATQYF.

The sample holds a few counts of this clone. This chain links TRBV29-1 with TRBJ1-4; D remains unclear. This CDR3 comprises 13 residues. Trimming took off 4 bases at V and 7 bases at J, with 13 bases between the two ends. Germline values: CDR1 SQVTM, CDR2 ANQGSEA. In DNA form, the CDR3 reads TGCAGCGTTGCCCAGACGGGCGGTGAAAAACTGTTTTTT. It encodes CSVAQTGGEKLFF.